Listed below are T cell receptor beta chains from one sample, sequenced in a study of control samples from healthy donors and cancer patients. Sequenced by immunoSEQ multiplex PCR; TCRdb stores in-frame clones only, minus some. The repertoire includes 120,000 to 150,000 clones, 91% of them detected once, and about 3.2% sits in the top ten. The sequencing input was blood. Receptors were obtained from a man aged 25 to 40 in good health. Each CDR3 is given with its conserved first and last residue. A D gene is named only where the DNA matches it firmly. Some rows mark clone size as missing; the rest say once, few, many or name a class of expanded clone.

TRBJ2-2,-,14,TRBD2,TRBV10-3,TGTGCCATCAGGCTAGCGGCGAACACCGGGGAGCTGTTTTTT,CAIRLAANTGELFF
TRBJ1-6,-,15,TRBD1,TRBV3-1/TRBV3-2,TGTGCCAGCAGCCAAGGGTGGACAGGGTATTCACCCCTCCACTTT,CASSQGWTGYSPLHF
TRBJ2-7,-,12,-,TRBV7-9,TGTGCCAGCAGCTTAGGAACTTACGAGCAGTACTTC,CASSLGTYEQYF
TRBJ2-1,once,15,-,TRBV19,TGTGCCAGTAGTATAGGGAGGGGGATCTACAATGAGCAGTTCTTC,CASSIGRGIYNEQFF
TRBJ2-3,-,14,-,TRBV27,TGTGCCAGCAGTACGCCGGGCCTCGCGGATACGCAGTATTTT,CASSTPGLADTQYF
TRBJ2-6,-,18,-,TRBV15,TGTGCCACCAGCAGAGTTCTCGGGCAGGTCTCTGGGGCCAACGTCCTGACTTTC,CATSRVLGQVSGANVLTF
TRBJ2-3,-,17,TRBD2,TRBV5-1,TGCGCCAGCAGCTTTCAACCTTCGGGGGGTAGCACAGATACGCAGTATTTT,CASSFQPSGGSTDTQYF
TRBJ1-1,-,15,-,TRBV27,TGTGCCAGCAGTTTGAAGGGTCCCATGAACACTGAAGCTTTCTTT,CASSLKGPMNTEAFF
TRBJ1-2,-,14,-,TRBV11-1,TGTGCCAGCAGCCTAGCACAGGGAGTGGATGGCTACACCTTC,CASSLAQGVDGYTF
TRBJ1-2,few,13,TRBD1,TRBV10-1,TGCGCCAGCAGTGATGGACAGGGCCATGGCTACACCTTC,CASSDGQGHGYTF
TRBJ2-1,once,14,-,TRBV11-2,TGTGCCAGCAGCCCTCCAGACTACTTGGGCGAGCAGTTCTTC,CASSPPDYLGEQFF
TRBJ1-1,-,14,-,TRBV6-6,TGTGCCAGCAGTTACTCTAGGCCGAACACTGAAGCTTTCTTT,CASSYSRPNTEAFF
TRBJ1-1,-,14,-,TRBV5-1,TGCGCCAGCAGCTTGGGGGGTCGGAACACTGAAGCTTTCTTT,CASSLGGRNTEAFF
TRBJ2-3,-,16,TRBD2,TRBV28,TGTGCCAGCAGTTTTCCAGGGCGGGGGGCCACAGATACGCAGTATTTT,CASSFPGRGATDTQYF
TRBJ2-2,-,13,-,TRBV7-3,TGTGCCAGCAGCTGGAAAGGAGCCGGGGAGCTGTTTTTT,CASSWKGAGELFF